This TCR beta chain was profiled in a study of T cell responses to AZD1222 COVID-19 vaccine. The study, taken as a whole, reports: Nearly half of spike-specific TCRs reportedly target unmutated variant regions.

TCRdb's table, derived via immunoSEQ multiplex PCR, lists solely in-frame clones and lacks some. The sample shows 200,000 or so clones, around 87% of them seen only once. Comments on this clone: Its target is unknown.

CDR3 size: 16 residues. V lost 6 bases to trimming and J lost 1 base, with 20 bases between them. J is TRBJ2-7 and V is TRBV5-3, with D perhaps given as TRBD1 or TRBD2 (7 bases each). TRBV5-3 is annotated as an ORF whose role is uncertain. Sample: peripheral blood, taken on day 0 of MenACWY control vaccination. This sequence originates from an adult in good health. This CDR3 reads CARKGEGALDSYEQYF. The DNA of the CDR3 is TGTGCCAGAAAAGGGGAGGGGGCATTGGATTCCTACGAGCAGTACTTC.